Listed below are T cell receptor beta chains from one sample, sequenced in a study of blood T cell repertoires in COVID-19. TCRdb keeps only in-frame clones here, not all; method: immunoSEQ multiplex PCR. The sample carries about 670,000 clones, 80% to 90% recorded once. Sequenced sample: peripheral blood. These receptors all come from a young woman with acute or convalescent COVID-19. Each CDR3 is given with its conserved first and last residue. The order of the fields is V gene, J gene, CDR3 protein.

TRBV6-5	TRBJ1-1	CASSYQGLGEAFF
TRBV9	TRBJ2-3	CASSNREPDTQYF
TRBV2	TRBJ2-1	CASSETGSSYNEQFF
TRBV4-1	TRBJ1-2	CASSLTGVWDGYTF
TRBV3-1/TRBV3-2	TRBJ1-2	CASSLGGEGYGYTF
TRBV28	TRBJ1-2	CASSIIHAGGEYTF
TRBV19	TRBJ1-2	CASTQDRWLGYTF
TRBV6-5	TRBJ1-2	CASSTTVLSYGYTF
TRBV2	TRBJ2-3	CASGGTVSTDTQYF
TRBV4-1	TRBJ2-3	CASTQRGGWGDTQYF
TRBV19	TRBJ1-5	CASKRGQESQPQHF
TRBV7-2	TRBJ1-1	CASSFGTNTEAFF
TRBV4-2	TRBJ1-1	CASSQDRPRDTEAFF
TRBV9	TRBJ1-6	CASSSPRDSEQNSPLHF
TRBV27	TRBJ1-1	CASSSRGSPEAFF